The rows below give T cell receptor beta chains drawn from one sample of a study of shared clonotypes between healthy human individuals. The data were produced by immunoSEQ multiplex PCR, yet TCRdb's version contains in-frame clones alone and is incomplete. Here the sample spans around 300,000 clones, 80% to 90% being singletons. The sample comprised memory CD8+ T cells sorted from blood. All receptors derive from a man aged 18 to 30 in good health. The CDR3 runs from the conserved cysteine through the conserved F or W. D genes are given only for firm matches. Clone size, where shown, is once, few, many, or a class for clones that have expanded.

once	TRBD2	TRBJ2-4	TRBV28	CASSFSRTSGRGRANIQYF	TGTGCCAGCAGTTTTTCTCGGACTAGCGGGAGAGGAAGGGCAAACATTCAGTACTTC
NA	TRBD1	TRBJ2-1	TRBV7-8	CASREEGARGNEQFF	TGTGCCAGCAGAGAAGAGGGGGCCAGGGGGAATGAGCAGTTCTTC
NA	NA	TRBJ2-1	TRBV25-1	CASSVSVGEQFF	TGTGCCAGCAGTGTCTCTGTGGGTGAGCAGTTCTTC
NA	NA	TRBJ2-6	TRBV27	CASSPDSSGANVLTF	TGTGCCAGCAGTCCTGACAGCTCTGGGGCCAACGTCCTGACTTTC
NA	TRBD1	TRBJ1-5	TRBV19	CASSTDRDSNQPQHF	TGTGCCAGTAGCACGGACAGGGATAGCAATCAGCCCCAGCATTTT
few	NA	TRBJ2-3	TRBV29-1	CSVDLGRLTDTQYF	TGCAGCGTTGATCTAGGGCGCCTCACAGATACGCAGTATTTT
NA	NA	TRBJ1-4	TRBV6-5	CASSSNEKLFF	TGTGCCAGCAGTTCAAATGAAAAACTGTTTTTT
few	NA	TRBJ1-6	TRBV14	CASSQTGLSPLHF	TGTGCCAGCAGCCAGACAGGTTTATCACCCCTCCACTTT
few	NA	TRBJ1-1	TRBV19	CASMRPGPEAFF	TGTGCCAGTATGCGACCTGGGCCTGAAGCTTTCTTT
many	NA	TRBJ1-1	TRBV19	CASSERTVNTEAFF	TGTGCCAGTAGTGAAAGGACAGTTAACACTGAAGCTTTCTTT
NA	NA	TRBJ1-3	TRBV7-8	CASSLWGPSSGNTIYF	TGTGCCAGCTCTCTTTGGGGGCCGAGCTCTGGAAACACCATATATTTT
NA	NA	TRBJ2-2	TRBV2	CATPKGPGELFF	TGTGCCACCCCCAAAGGGCCCGGGGAGCTGTTTTTT
once	NA	TRBJ2-7	TRBV6-6	CASSTSGDWPTYEQYF	TGTGCCAGCAGTACCTCGGGGGATTGGCCCACCTACGAGCAGTACTTC
NA	NA	TRBJ1-5	TRBV19	CASSIRDGNQPQHF	TGTGCCAGTAGTATCAGGGATGGAAATCAGCCCCAGCATTTT
NA	TRBD1	TRBJ1-1	TRBV7-6	CASSLAQGGGTEAFF	TGTGCCAGCAGCTTAGCCCAGGGGGGAGGCACTGAAGCTTTCTTT
NA	NA	TRBJ2-6	TRBV19	CASSMMGGPGANVLTF	TGTGCCAGTAGTATGATGGGGGGGCCTGGGGCCAACGTCCTGACTTTC
NA	NA	TRBJ2-5	TRBV6-1	CASSDLQGQETQYF	TGTGCCAGCAGTGACTTACAGGGTCAAGAGACCCAGTACTTC
many	NA	TRBJ2-5	TRBV29-1	CSVQSDQGPKSQETQYF	TGCAGCGTCCAGAGTGATCAGGGGCCTAAATCCCAAGAGACCCAGTACTTC
NA	NA	TRBJ2-7	TRBV4-1	CASSPRPSYEQYF	TGCGCCAGCAGCCCTCGCCCATCCTACGAGCAGTACTTC
NA	NA	TRBJ2-7	TRBV4-1	CASSQEVPTTYEQYF	TGCGCCAGCAGCCAAGAAGTCCCAACCACCTACGAGCAGTACTTC
NA	TRBD2	TRBJ2-7	TRBV11-2	CASSLGRGGWDEQYF	TGTGCCAGCAGCTTAGGTCGGGGGGGATGGGACGAGCAGTACTTC
NA	NA	TRBJ2-2	TRBV4-3	CASSQEGIAGTGELFF	TGCGCCAGCAGCCAAGAAGGAATAGCCGGCACCGGGGAGCTGTTTTTT
NA	TRBD1	TRBJ1-1	TRBV27	CASSVTGGNTEAFF	TGTGCCAGCAGTGTTACAGGGGGTAACACTGAAGCTTTCTTT
NA	NA	TRBJ2-7	TRBV4-2	CASSQALLGEQYF	TGTGCCAGCAGCCAGGCGCTATTGGGCGAGCAGTACTTC
NA	TRBD2	TRBJ2-2	TRBV5-4	CASSHLAGGLTGELFF	TGTGCCAGCAGCCATTTAGCGGGGGGGCTCACCGGGGAGCTGTTTTTT
NA	NA	TRBJ2-1	TRBV11-2	CASSLALGREQFF	TGTGCCAGCAGCTTAGCGTTGGGGCGTGAGCAGTTCTTC
NA	TRBD2	TRBJ2-7	TRBV6-5	CASSYGVAGVRYEQYF	TGTGCCAGCAGTTACGGGGTAGCGGGAGTTAGGTACGAGCAGTACTTC
NA	TRBD2	TRBJ2-7	TRBV6-5	CASTQSGEGLRWQYF	TGTGCCAGCACGCAGTCGGGGGAGGGCTTAAGATGGCAGTACTTC
NA	NA	TRBJ1-2	TRBV6-5	CASSYRLQGLGYGYTF	TGTGCCAGCAGTTACCGCCTGCAGGGTTTAGGTTATGGCTACACCTTC
NA	NA	TRBJ2-5	TRBV27	CASSLWGGDQETQYF	TGTGCCAGCAGTTTATGGGGGGGCGATCAAGAGACCCAGTACTTC
NA	TRBD2	TRBJ2-3	TRBV29-1	CSVEEAREADTQYF	TGCAGCGTTGAAGAGGCGCGGGAGGCAGATACGCAGTATTTT
NA	TRBD2	TRBJ2-7	TRBV6-5	CASRAGLAGLYEQYF	TGTGCCAGCAGGGCGGGACTAGCGGGTCTCTACGAGCAGTACTTC
NA	NA	TRBJ1-6	TRBV6-1	CASSEQRGSSYNSPLHF	TGTGCCAGCAGTGAACAAAGGGGGAGCTCCTATAATTCACCCCTCCACTTT